A single sample is the source of the 21 T cell receptor beta chains below, sequenced in a study of early T cells in non-severe SARS-CoV-2 infection. Each CDR3 protein gets one entry after TCRdb re-called the 5' RACE reads with MiXCR. Among 100,000 to 150,000 distinct CDR3 sequences listed, 15% were seen once. The sample consisted of whole blood. Receptors originate from an adult who was a healthcare worker with PCR-confirmed SARS-CoV-2 infection or an uninfected control (not recorded which).

This clonotype was found many times. This chain joins TRBV12-3 or TRBV12-4 and TRBJ2-6; D unresolved. Trimming left V 3 bases short and J 0 bases short, with 3 bases between. The CDR3 covers 14 residues. This CDR3 is CASSLFSGANVLTF. CDR3 DNA: TGTGCCAGCAGTTTGTTCTCTGGGGCCAACGTCCTGACTTTC.

The gene calls are TRBV19 and TRBJ1-5, with D unclear. The germline V and J ends were trimmed by 3 bases and 5 bases, with 11 bases remaining between them. Germline CDR1 and CDR2: LNHDA and SQIVND (reference sequence). This CDR3 has 14 amino acids. CDR3 nucleotides: TGTGCCAGTAGTATTATCAATTCGGATCAGCCCCAGCATTTT. Its translation is CASSIINSDQPQHF.

The chain recombines TRBV7-9 with TRBJ1-1; weak D call: TRBD1 (5 bases). CDR1 and CDR2 from the germline V gene are SEHNR and FQNEAQ (reference sequence). CDR3 length equals 14 residues. V was trimmed by 2 bases and J by 1 base, leaving 8 bases between them. DNA for the CDR3: TGTGCCAGCAGCTTACTACAGGCGAACACTGAAGCTTTCTTT. Its translation is CASSLLQANTEAFF.

This clonotype has only a few counts. This chain uses TRBV30 with TRBJ1-4; no firm D call. CDR1 GTSNPN and CDR2 SVGIG come from the germline V gene (reference sequence). Trimming stripped 2 bases from V and 0 bases from J, with 7 bases between. The CDR3 length is 14 residues. The DNA of the CDR3 is TGTGCCTGGAGTAGGGCAGCAACTAATGAAAAACTGTTTTTT. This translates into CAWSRAATNEKLFF.

The genes are TRBV5-4 and TRBJ2-5; 9 bases map to TRBD2. The V gene end was trimmed by 1 base and the J gene end by 5 bases; junction bases not matched to a gene: 3. This CDR3 is 14 amino acids long. Germline CDR1 and CDR2: SGHNT and YYREEE (reference sequence). The CDR3 sequence: CASSLQRGAETQYF. CDR3 sequence (DNA): TGTGCCAGCAGCTTGCAGCGGGGGGCCGAGACCCAGTACTTC.

The chain has TRBV2 and TRBJ2-3; D may correspond to TRBD1 or TRBD2 (6 bases each). V dropped 9 bases and J dropped 2 bases, with 15 bases sitting between them. This CDR3 is 14 amino acids long. The germline CDR1 and CDR2 sequences are SNHLY and FYNNEI. The CDR3 nucleotides read TGTGCCAGTATACGGGGGCAGGCCACAGATACGCAGTATTTT. It codes for CASIRGQATDTQYF. Drawing the rest from reference TRBV2 and TRBJ2-3, the complete variable domain is EPEVTQTPSHQVTQMGQEVILRCVPISNHLYFYWYRQILGQKVEFLVSFYNNEISEKSEIFDDQFSVERPDGSNFTLKIRSTKLEDSAMYFCASIRGQATDTQYFGPGTRLTVL.

This clonotype has only a few counts. The V and J genes are TRBV20-1 and TRBJ2-1; 8 bases map to TRBD2. Germline trimming cut 3 bases from V and 4 bases from J; bases unmatched to any gene: 8. CDR1 DFQATT and CDR2 SNEGSKA come from the germline V gene (reference sequence). This CDR3 comprises 15 residues. The CDR3: CSASPPGGGYNEQFF. Written as DNA, the CDR3 is TGCAGTGCTAGCCCCCCCGGGGGGGGGTACAATGAGCAGTTCTTC.

V is TRBV7-6 and J is TRBJ1-4; D unclear. CDR3 size: 13 residues. Germline CDR1 SGHVS, CDR2 FNYEAQ. Trimming cost V 5 bases and J 2 bases, with 6 bases left between them. CDR3: CASSLATNEKLFF. The CDR3 region has the DNA TGTGCCAGCAGCCTTGCGACTAATGAAAAACTGTTTTTT.

The sample holds a few counts of this clonotype. V usage is TRBV20-1 and J usage is TRBJ2-3; 10 nucleotides match TRBD2. The germline V gene encodes CDR1 DFQATT and CDR2 SNEGSKA (reference sequence). The V segment lost 4 bases and the J segment 2 bases; nucleotides outside the gene matches: 3. The CDR3 is 14 residues long. The CDR3 protein is CSAKLAGTTDTQYF. The DNA for the CDR3 is TGCAGTGCTAAACTAGCGGGGACCACAGATACGCAGTATTTT.

The chain links TRBV6-5 to TRBJ1-5; possible D gene TRBD1, 6 bases. Between the trimmed V and J ends, which lost 8 bases and 2 bases, there was a span of 13 bases. This CDR3 has 14 amino acids. Germline assignment: CDR1 MNHEY and CDR2 SVGAGI. CDR3 in DNA: TGTGCCAGCTCAACAGGGTTTGGCAATCAGCCCCAGCATTTT. This encodes CASSTGFGNQPQHF.

The J gene is TRBJ1-1, the V gene TRBV20-1, with a possible D match to TRBD1 (5 bases). Trimming stripped 0 bases from V and 6 bases from J, with 11 bases between. The CDR3 sequence is 13 residues long. The germline V gene has CDR1 DFQATT and CDR2 SNEGSKA (reference sequence). The CDR3 region is CSARDLGDAEAFF. CDR3 nucleotides: TGCAGTGCTAGAGATTTAGGGGACGCTGAAGCTTTCTTT.

The chain carries TRBV13 and TRBJ2-7; 7 bases align to TRBD1. The CDR3 runs to 12 residues. Germline assignment: CDR1 PRHDT and CDR2 FYEKMQ (reference sequence). Unmatched junction bases numbered 4, after V lost 5 bases and J lost 6 bases. The CDR3 reads CASSRQGTEQYF. The CDR3 DNA reads TGTGCCAGCAGCAGACAGGGAACCGAGCAGTACTTC.

J is TRBJ1-1 and V is TRBV10-3, with 7 bases aligning to TRBD1. Per germline, CDR1 ENHRY and CDR2 SYGVKD. This CDR3 has 15 residues. Germline trimming cut 1 base from V and 0 bases from J; bases unmatched to any gene: 2. The chain's CDR3 is CAISELGQMNTEAFF. DNA of the CDR3: TGTGCCATCAGTGAGTTGGGACAGATGAACACTGAAGCTTTCTTT.

This clonotype was detected a few times. The chain combines TRBV7-2 with TRBJ2-3; D gene unclear. This CDR3 has 12 amino acids. V gave up 4 bases and J gave up 6 bases, with 8 bases separating them. Looked up from germline, CDR1 is SGHTA and CDR2 is FQGNSA. CDR3 loop: CASSSGRDTQYF. For the CDR3, the DNA is TGTGCCAGCAGCTCAGGAAGGGATACGCAGTATTTT.

This chain uses TRBV3-1 with TRBJ1-1; maybe TRBD1 (5 bases). Germline loops: CDR1 LGHDT, CDR2 YNNKEL (reference sequence). V was shortened by 1 base and J by 1 base, with 7 bases between the two germline ends. CDR3 length: 14 amino acids. This chain's CDR3 is CASSQGQWNTEAFF. The DNA for the CDR3 is TGTGCCAGCAGCCAAGGACAGTGGAACACTGAAGCTTTCTTT.

The table lists this clonotype with a count of one. The chain recombines TRBV3-1 with TRBJ1-1; D not certain. CDR1 and CDR2 from the germline V gene are LGHDT and YNNKEL (reference sequence). Trimming removed 3 bases from V and 6 bases from J, with 14 bases in between. The CDR3 has 14 amino acids. CDR3 nucleotide sequence: TGTGCCAGCAGCCACTCCGGGGTGAGATCTGAAGCTTTCTTT. It encodes CASSHSGVRSEAFF.

This clonotype was seen at least ten times. This chain connects TRBV3-1 to TRBJ1-2; 7 bases match TRBD1. The J segment lost 7 bases and the V segment lost 4 bases, leaving 6 bases of the junction unmatched. CDR3 length: 13 amino acids. The V gene's germline CDR1 is LGHDT and CDR2 YNNKEL (reference sequence). This CDR3 is CASSRQGGIGYTF. CDR3 bases: TGTGCCAGCAGCCGACAGGGTGGCATTGGCTACACCTTC.

This clonotype has more than one count but fewer than ten. The V and J genes are TRBV11-2 and TRBJ2-2; 8 bases agree with TRBD2. The CDR3 has 15 amino acids. CDR1 is SGHAT and CDR2 is FQNNGV in the germline V gene. V shed 8 bases and J 4 bases; nucleotides not matched to a gene: 9. Written as DNA, the CDR3 is TGTGCCAGCCGGTCACTAGCGGCTATCACCGGGGAGCTGTTTTTT. Translating gives CASRSLAAITGELFF.

As DNA, the CDR3 is TGTGCCAGCAGTTTATATGGGACAGGGGAAGAGACCCAGTACTTC. Its protein is CASSLYGTGEETQYF. The chain links TRBV12-3 or TRBV12-4 to TRBJ2-5, with 10 bases aligning to TRBD1. Trimming took 2 bases from V and 3 from J; bases not matched to a gene: 3. CDR3 length: 15 amino acids.

The chain combines TRBV3-1 with TRBJ1-6; D unresolved. V lost 5 bases to trimming and J lost 10 bases, with 12 bases between them. The CDR3 consists of 13 residues. In germline, CDR1 is LGHDT, CDR2 YNNKEL (reference sequence). The CDR3, as DNA: TGTGCCAGCAGCTCCTCCCGGCGGTCACCCCTCCACTTT. Residues: CASSSSRRSPLHF.

This clonotype was counted only a few times. This rearrangement joins TRBV3-1 to TRBJ2-2; D call uncertain. The germline CDR1 and CDR2 sequences are LGHDT and YNNKEL (reference sequence). Trimming took off 3 bases at V and 4 bases at J, with 9 bases between the two ends. The CDR3 consists of 14 residues. CDR3: CASSQALSTGELFF. The CDR3 DNA is TGTGCCAGCAGCCAGGCGCTTTCCACCGGGGAGCTGTTTTTT. Full variable domain (remainder filled in from reference TRBV3-1 and TRBJ2-2): DTAVSQTPKYLVTQMGNDKSIKCEQNLGHDTMYWYKQDSKKFLKIMFSYNNKELIINETVPNRFSPKSPDKAHLNLHINSLELGDSAVYFCASSQALSTGELFFGEGSRLTVL.